This TCR beta chain was obtained from a study of blood T cell repertoires in COVID-19. The CDR3 runs 15 residues. V lost 1 base, J lost 3 bases, and 5 bases stayed unmatched. Germline loops: CDR1 GTSNPN, CDR2 SVGIG (reference sequence). Original handling: Amplification with reference gene primers provided the estimates of nucleated cell counts. Libraries were prepared by immunoSEQ multiplex PCR; TCRdb keeps only in-frame clonotypes and omits some of them. That table furnishes V, J and clone size, whereas the DNA furnished D and trimming. The data show around 56,000 clones, 80% seen once. The sequence was obtained from a man in his sixties with acute or convalescent COVID-19. The sequenced sample consisted of peripheral blood. This rearrangement joins TRBV30 to TRBJ1-4; TRBD1 matches 7 bases. The CDR3 region has the DNA TGTGCCTGGAGTGCCCAGGGGACAGCTAATGAAAAACTGTTTTTT. This translates into CAWSAQGTANEKLFF.